The clone carrying this T cell receptor (beta chain) was picked up many times. The data derive from a study of regulatory T cells in long-lasting Graves disease. Noted time point: newly diagnosed GD, antithyroid drugs for less than 3 months. Extracted RNA from PBMCs served as the source of the TCR library. According to the study, TCR beta libraries were built with iRepertoire HTBI primers and CDR3-region Arm-PCR. TCRdb re-called the multiplex PCR reads through MiXCR, storing one row per CDR3 protein. The data contain roughly 500,000 distinct CDR3 sequences, roughly 12% of them singletons. V lost 3 bases and J 5 bases, leaving 6 bases between the germline ends. Germline V gives CDR1 MNHEY, CDR2 SMNVEV (reference sequence). The CDR3 is 12 residues long. This sample was shared with a second study, whose subject was T cells in Graves' hyperthyroidism and ophthalmopathy. As that study records: Calling Graves' hyperthyroidism stable meant ophthalmopathy did not progress within 18 months. For the diagnoses, clinical symptoms, serum thyroxine and TRAb, thyroid ultrasound and orbital computed tomography were used.

V is TRBV27 and J is TRBJ2-3; D call uncertain. The clonotype comes from a man aged 25 to 45 with Graves disease. Specimen: peripheral blood mononuclear cells (PBMCs), collected at new diagnosis, from a patient treated with antithyroid drugs. Here the CDR3 DNA reads TGTGCCAGCAGTTTCTCGCAAGATACGCAGTATTTT. Translating gives CASSFSQDTQYF.